Below, 20 T cell receptor beta chains from the same sample are listed, as sequenced in a study of breast tumors, draining lymph nodes, adjacent tissues. TCRdb passed the multiplex PCR reads through MiXCR, listing each CDR3 protein once. The table lists around 250,000 distinct CDR3 sequences, less than 45% of them singletons. Samples came from axillary lymph nodes draining the breast cancer. The material sequenced was axillary lymph node tissue. These receptors came from a female donor with breast cancer. Some clones in this sample may be carry-over from other donors' samples.

This chain joins TRBV6-6 and TRBJ2-3; 7 bases map to TRBD1. Unmatched junction bases numbered 7, after V lost 5 bases and J lost 5 bases. This CDR3 has 14 residues. Per germline, CDR1 MNHNY and CDR2 SVGAGI (reference sequence). DNA for the CDR3: TGTGCCAGCAGTACTAGGGGGCTCGTAGATACGCAGTATTTT. It translates to CASSTRGLVDTQYF.

This clonotype has ten or more counts. This sequence joins TRBV4-2 and TRBJ1-2; the match to TRBD1 covers 10 bases. In germline, CDR1 is LGHNA, CDR2 YNFKEQ. J gave up 1 base and V 0 bases, and 14 bases lay outside the gene matches. The CDR3 totals 20 residues. The CDR3: CASSQDRGFRRDRGNYGYTF. As DNA, the CDR3 is TGTGCCAGCAGCCAAGATCGCGGGTTTCGGAGGGACAGGGGTAACTATGGCTACACCTTC.

This clonotype occurred many times. A much larger clone lies one base from this, so it may be a read error. V gene TRBV2 combines with J gene TRBJ1-5, with a tentative D call TRBD1 (5 bases). Trimming took off 6 bases at V and 0 bases at J, with 6 bases between the two ends. The germline gives CDR1 SNHLY, CDR2 FYNNEI. The CDR3 totals 13 residues. CDR3 sequence reads: CASRTDSNQPQHF. CDR3 coding DNA: TGTGCCAGCAGGACAGATAGCAATCAGCCCCAGCATTTT. The variable domain in full, completed from reference TRBV2 and TRBJ1-5, reads EPEVTQTPSHQVTQMGQEVILRCVPISNHLYFYWYRQILGQKVEFLVSFYNNEISEKSEIFDDQFSVERPDGSNFTLKIRSTKLEDSAMYFCASRTDSNQPQHFGDGTRLSIL.

Remarks on this clonotype: This may be a read error, as it is one base from a much larger clone. The chain couples TRBV20-1 to TRBJ1-2; 9 bases line up with TRBD1. The V segment lost 3 bases and the J segment 10 bases; nucleotides outside the gene matches: 9. The V gene's germline CDR1 is DFQATT and CDR2 SNEGSKA (reference sequence). This CDR3 comprises 13 residues. The CDR3 reads CSARGTGQRAYTF. In DNA form, the CDR3 reads TGCAGTGCTAGGGGGACAGGGCAAAGGGCCTACACCTTC.

This clonotype was detected many times. V gene TRBV12-3 or TRBV12-4 combines with J gene TRBJ2-3, with TRBD2 as a possible D gene (5 bases). Trimming stripped 6 bases from V and 0 bases from J, with 7 bases between. The CDR3 loop spans 13 amino acids. Here the CDR3 DNA reads TGTGCCAGCAGACGGACTAGCACAGATACGCAGTATTTT. Its protein product is CASRRTSTDTQYF.

This clonotype has a count of ten or more. The V gene is TRBV14, the J gene TRBJ2-3; 13 bases are shared with TRBD2. Per germline, CDR1 SGHDN and CDR2 FVKESK. The J segment lost 6 bases and the V segment lost 5 bases, leaving 5 bases of the junction unmatched. The CDR3 sequence is 15 residues long. The CDR3 sequence: CASSATSGRADTQYF. As DNA, the CDR3 is TGTGCCAGCAGCGCAACTAGCGGGAGGGCGGATACGCAGTATTTT.

This clonotype has ten or more counts. The chain is built from TRBV9 and TRBJ2-2; 8 bases line up with TRBD1. J lost 0 bases, V lost 4 bases, and 2 bases had no gene match. The CDR3 is 15 residues long. Germline V gene sequence: CDR1 SGDLS, CDR2 YYNGEE. Here the CDR3 DNA reads TGTGCCAGCAGCAGGACAGGGTCGAACACCGGGGAGCTGTTTTTT. Protein sequence: CASSRTGSNTGELFF.

This clonotype has a handful of counts. CDR3 amino acids: CASSLWGEKLFF. The CDR3 bases are TGTGCCAGCAGTTTATGGGGTGAAAAACTGTTTTTT. The chain recombines TRBV28 with TRBJ1-4; no firm D call. The CDR3 spans 12 residues. The germline V and J ends were trimmed by 0 bases and 7 bases, with 3 bases remaining between them. CDR1 and CDR2 from the germline V gene are MDHEN and SYDVKM.

In its sample, this clonotype was seen many times. This sequence joins TRBV12-3 or TRBV12-4 and TRBJ1-4; D call uncertain. The CDR3 extends over 13 amino acids. V shed 4 bases and J shed 4 bases, with 7 bases lying between them. The CDR3, as DNA: TGTGCCAGCAGTTCCAATTATAATGAAAAACTGTTTTTT. Protein product: CASSSNYNEKLFF.

In this sample, this clonotype turned up many times. The J gene is TRBJ2-5, the V gene TRBV12-3 or TRBV12-4, with 12 bases matching TRBD1. This CDR3 comprises 16 residues. V trimming: 3 bases; J trimming: 5 bases; junction bases outside the gene matches: 7. CDR3 sequence: CASSFSGTGGSETQYF. The CDR3 DNA is TGTGCCAGCAGTTTCTCCGGGACAGGGGGCTCGGAGACCCAGTACTTC.

The chain links TRBV20-1 to TRBJ2-3, with D unclear. There are 10 residues in the CDR3. Trimming removed 3 bases at V and 11 bases at J, with 9 bases between. Germline V lookup: CDR1 DFQATT, CDR2 SNEGSKA (reference sequence). CDR3 nucleotide sequence: TGCAGTGCTAGGAGCAATGAGCAGTATTTT. This gives the protein CSARSNEQYF.

This clonotype was seen repeatedly, ten times or more. This chain links TRBV14 with TRBJ2-1; no reliable D call. Germline lookup yields CDR1 SGHDN and CDR2 FVKESK. Trimming took off 1 base at V and 6 bases at J, with 13 bases between the two ends. CDR3 size: 15 residues. The DNA for the CDR3 is TGTGCCAGCAGCCAAGGAGGCTACAGCCTCAATGAGCAGTTCTTC. Its protein is CASSQGGYSLNEQFF.

This chain joins TRBV2 and TRBJ2-5; D may be TRBD2 (5 bases). V was clipped by 3 bases and J by 1 base, with 6 bases between them. The germline V gene encodes CDR1 SNHLY and CDR2 FYNNEI. The CDR3 is made up of 13 amino acids. The CDR3 nucleotides are TGTGCCAGCAGTGAGGGGAGCCAAGAGACCCAGTACTTC. Translating it yields CASSEGSQETQYF.

This rearrangement joins TRBV7-2 to TRBJ2-7; 7 bases align to TRBD2. The junction had 5 bases not matched to a gene; V was cut back by 7 bases and J by 2 bases. The V gene's germline CDR1 is SGHTA and CDR2 FQGNSA. The CDR3 has 13 amino acids. CDR3 sequence (DNA): TGTGCCAGCACTATGGGAGGGGCCTACGAGCAGTACTTC. Amino acids: CASTMGGAYEQYF.

This clonotype has a count of ten or more. The CDR3 coding sequence is TGTGCCAGCAGCTTCGGGCTAGCGGGGAGCCAAGAGACCCAGTACTTC. Translation gives CASSFGLAGSQETQYF. This chain joins TRBV7-9 and TRBJ2-5; 9 bases are a match to TRBD2. CDR1 is SEHNR and CDR2 is FQNEAQ in the germline V gene (reference sequence). The CDR3 totals 16 residues. V trimming: 3 bases; J trimming: 1 base; junction bases outside the gene matches: 6.

This clonotype has at least ten counts. The V and J genes are TRBV15 and TRBJ2-1; D is unclear. The CDR3 sequence is 17 residues long. Germline CDR1 is LNHNV and CDR2 is YYDKDF (reference sequence). Trimming removed 2 bases at V and 0 bases at J, with 14 bases between. The DNA of the CDR3 is TGTGCCACCAGCAGACCCTCACGGTCAAGCTCCTACAATGAGCAGTTCTTC. Translating gives CATSRPSRSSSYNEQFF.

At least ten counts were recorded for this clonotype. The chain employs TRBV5-6 and TRBJ1-6; 10 nucleotides align to TRBD1. The V gene end was trimmed by 1 base and the J gene end by 9 bases; junction bases not matched to a gene: 4. This CDR3 is built from 15 residues. Germline lookup yields CDR1 SGHDT and CDR2 YYEEEE. This chain's CDR3 is CASSLRGQGGSPLHF. The CDR3 DNA reads as TGTGCCAGCAGCTTGAGAGGACAGGGGGGTTCACCCCTCCACTTT.

This clonotype was found a few times. This may come from a read error, since a much larger clone is one base off. The chain recombines TRBV7-3 with TRBJ2-1; D perhaps matches TRBD2 (6 bases). There are 17 residues in the CDR3. Germline V lookup: CDR1 SGHTA, CDR2 FQGTGA. The DNA for the CDR3 is TGTACCAGCAGCGCGGCCTATAGCGGAAACTCTTACAATGAGCAGTTCTTC. Protein product: CTSSAAYSGNSYNEQFF.

This clonotype was counted only a few times. The chain links TRBV11-3 to TRBJ2-1; D unclear. The CDR3 loop spans 17 amino acids. V was shortened by 6 bases and J by 0 bases, with 18 bases between the two germline ends. Germline CDR1 and CDR2: SGHNT and YENEEA. CDR3: CASSTAAASSSYNEQFF. The CDR3 region has the DNA TGTGCCAGCAGTACCGCCGCCGCGTCGAGCTCCTACAATGAGCAGTTCTTC.

J is TRBJ2-2 and V is TRBV24-1, with D possibly TRBD2 on 5 matching bases. V gave up 12 bases and J gave up 6 bases, with 16 bases separating them. Germline values: CDR1 KGHDR, CDR2 SFDVKD. This CDR3 comprises 13 residues. DNA of the CDR3: TGTGCCCCACCAGTGGCGGGCTCCGGGGAGCTGTTTTTT. It encodes CAPPVAGSGELFF.